This T cell receptor (beta chain) was profiled in a study of blood T cells in healthy people across ages. The V and J ends lost 4 bases and 7 bases, in that order; junction bases with no gene match: 15. The CDR3 sequence is 16 residues long. The V gene's germline CDR1 is SGDLS and CDR2 YYNGEE. A sample-barcoded 5' primer and a J-beta primer mix were used in a second PCR of roughly 6 to 11 cycles. TCRdb recomputed calls from the 5' RACE reads with MiXCR, one row per CDR3 protein. The repertoire holds about 510,000 distinct CDR3 sequences, with 25% to 35% as singletons. This sample also appeared in a second study, on T cells of mothers and their children. That investigation notes: Detection yielded no persistent microchimeric T cell clones.

Sequences were obtained from blood. The rearrangement joins TRBV9 to TRBJ2-5, with 8 bases identical to TRBD2. The TCR comes from a boy younger than 10 in good health. The CDR3 protein is CASSQPGLDNSGTQYF. In DNA, the CDR3 is TGTGCCAGCAGCCAGCCGGGACTAGACAATAGTGGGACCCAGTACTTC.